A single sample gave rise to the 26 T cell receptor beta chains below, sequenced in a study of blood T cell repertoires in COVID-19. TCRdb's copy holds only in-frame clones and misses some; the assay was immunoSEQ multiplex PCR. In the table there are approximately 180,000 clones, approximately 87% of which are singletons. Sequenced input: peripheral blood. These TCRs come from a person aged 65 to 79 with COVID-19, enrolled during active disease.

The genes are TRBV5-4 and TRBJ2-5; no definite D call. The ends were cut back, 4 bases at V and 2 bases at J, with 18 bases in the middle. Germline CDR1 is SGHNT and CDR2 is YYREEE (reference sequence). The CDR3 runs to 16 residues. In DNA, the CDR3 is TGTGCCAGCAGCCCGACGCGAGGCCCCCCACAAGAGACCCAGTACTTC. This codes for CASSPTRGPPQETQYF.

The V call is TRBV5-5, the J call TRBJ1-3, with D perhaps matching TRBD1 (5 bases). CDR1 and CDR2 (germline): SGHKS, YYEKEE (reference sequence). V was trimmed by 4 bases and J by 4 bases, leaving 18 bases between them. The CDR3 has 16 amino acids. In DNA, the CDR3 is TGTGCCAGCAGCCGAAACTGGGGGAGCGGGGGAAACACCATATATTTT. This gives the protein CASSRNWGSGGNTIYF. The whole variable domain, remainder taken from reference TRBV5-5 and TRBJ1-3, is DAGVTQSPTHLIKTRGQQVTLRCSPISGHKSVSWYQQVLGQGPQFIFQYYEKEERGRGNFPDRFSARQFPNYSSELNVNALLLGDSALYLCASSRNWGSGGNTIYFGEGSWLTVV.

The chain recombines TRBV5-5 with TRBJ2-1, with a possible D match to TRBD2 (7 bases). This CDR3 spans 18 amino acids. Trimming shortened V by 1 base and J by 4 bases, and 21 bases separated the two germline ends. Per germline, CDR1 SGHKS and CDR2 YYEKEE (reference sequence). CDR3: CASSLTSFSGGYYNEQFF. CDR3 nucleotides: TGTGCCAGCAGCTTGACGAGTTTCTCGGGGGGCTATTACAATGAGCAGTTCTTC.

The chain joins TRBV14 to TRBJ2-7, with 8 bases fitting TRBD2. This CDR3 has 15 amino acids. V lost 0 bases to trimming and J lost 2 bases; unmatched junction nucleotides: 3. Germline-derived CDR1 and CDR2 are SGHDN and FVKESK. This CDR3 is CASSQDLAGPYEQYF. The CDR3 DNA follows: TGTGCCAGCAGCCAAGATTTAGCGGGGCCCTACGAGCAGTACTTC.

This chain links TRBV4-2 with TRBJ2-5; 8 nucleotides align to TRBD2. V lost 1 base, J lost 5 bases, and 12 bases stayed unmatched. Germline V gene data show CDR1 as LGHNA and CDR2 as YNFKEQ. This CDR3 spans 17 amino acids. CDR3 nucleotides: TGTGCCAGCAGCCAAGGAGGGATAGCGGGACCGTTGGAGACCCAGTACTTC. Encoded protein: CASSQGGIAGPLETQYF.

This clone was recorded only once. The chain has TRBV5-1 and TRBJ2-1; possible D gene TRBD2, 6 bases. The ends were cut back, 3 bases at V and 7 bases at J, with 20 bases in the middle. This CDR3 has 16 residues. Per germline, CDR1 SGHRS and CDR2 YFSETQ. CDR3 in DNA: TGCGCCAGCAGCTGGGGCAGACTAGGATTAGTGAATGAGCAGTTCTTC. Its translation: CASSWGRLGLVNEQFF.

This clone has only a few counts. The chain carries TRBV5-4 and TRBJ2-7; D may be TRBD2 (6 bases). The CDR3 extends over 15 amino acids. Per germline, CDR1 SGHNT and CDR2 YYREEE (reference sequence). Trimming took 2 bases from V and 4 from J, leaving 16 bases between them. In DNA form, the CDR3 reads TGTGCCAGCAGCTTCGCGGGGTCGGGGTCTTACGAGCAGTACTTC. Translated, it gives CASSFAGSGSYEQYF.

V is TRBV11-2 and J is TRBJ1-5, with TRBD1 as a possible D gene (6 bases). Trimming stripped 5 bases from V and 3 bases from J, with 11 bases between. The CDR3 is 14 residues long. Germline lookup yields CDR1 SGHAT and CDR2 FQNNGV. CDR3 region: CASSRDRNNQPQHF. CDR3 sequence (DNA): TGTGCCAGCAGCCGAGACAGGAACAATCAGCCCCAGCATTTT.

The chain combines TRBV2 with TRBJ1-5; D possibly corresponds to TRBD1 (6 bases). The CDR3 extends over 13 amino acids. Trimming shortened V by 3 bases and J by 9 bases, and 12 bases separated the two germline ends. Germline values: CDR1 SNHLY, CDR2 FYNNEI. CDR3 sequence (DNA): TGTGCCAGCAGTGACCCAGGGGCAAGGCCCCAGCATTTT. It is translated as CASSDPGARPQHF.

The chain is built from TRBV10-3 and TRBJ2-1; 9 bases line up with TRBD2. Germline CDR1 and CDR2: ENHRY and SYGVKD. CDR3 length: 14 residues. J was trimmed by 9 bases and V by 7 bases; bases with no gene match: 10. The DNA for the CDR3 is TGTGCCATCACTGCGGGAGGGACGGACGGTGAGCAGTTCTTC. Its translation: CAITAGGTDGEQFF.

This chain uses TRBV14 with TRBJ2-5; 9 nucleotides agree with TRBD2. The CDR3 runs to 19 residues. Germline V gives CDR1 SGHDN, CDR2 FVKESK. Germline trimming cut 0 bases from V and 4 bases from J; bases unmatched to any gene: 15. CDR3 protein: CASSQDKFSGRGIGETQYF. DNA for the CDR3: TGTGCCAGCAGCCAAGATAAGTTTAGCGGGAGAGGGATCGGAGAGACCCAGTACTTC. Drawing the rest from reference TRBV14 and TRBJ2-5, the complete variable domain is EAGVTQFPSHSVIEKGQTVTLRCDPISGHDNLYWYRRVMGKEIKFLLHFVKESKQDESGMPNNRFLAERTGGTYSTLKVQPAELEDSGVYFCASSQDKFSGRGIGETQYFGPGTRLLVL.

This clone has only a few counts. V gene TRBV5-1 combines with J gene TRBJ2-7, with D perhaps matching TRBD1 (6 bases). CDR3 length: 17 amino acids. Deletions cut 1 base from V and 2 bases from J, with 19 bases between. Germline V gene sequence: CDR1 SGHRS, CDR2 YFSETQ. This chain's CDR3 is CASSLTRTAGWAYEQYF. CDR3 sequence (DNA): TGCGCCAGCAGCTTGACCCGGACAGCCGGATGGGCCTACGAGCAGTACTTC.

This chain connects TRBV6-2 or TRBV6-3 to TRBJ1-1; tentative D call: TRBD1 (6 bases). Germline CDR1 reads MNHEY; CDR2 reads SVGEGT. This CDR3 is 13 amino acids long. Trimming stripped 4 bases from V and 5 bases from J, with 11 bases between. The CDR3 DNA follows: TGTGCCAGCAGTTTTGGGGGCGGAACTGAAGCTTTCTTT. Encoded protein: CASSFGGGTEAFF.

On this clone itself: Its ends do not fully match the called genes, so a read error is possible. V is TRBV13 and J is TRBJ2-7; possible D gene TRBD2, 6 bases. The CDR3 totals 13 residues. Germline-derived CDR1 and CDR2 are PRHDT and FYEKMQ (reference sequence). The chain's CDR3 is CASSSAGSSEQYF. CDR3 coding DNA: TGTGCCAGCAGCTCGGCGGGGTCCTCCGAGCAGTACTTC.

The J gene is TRBJ2-4, the V gene TRBV7-9; TRBD1 aligns across 7 bases. The CDR3 consists of 18 residues. Germline V gene data show CDR1 as SEHNR and CDR2 as FQNEAQ (reference sequence). J was trimmed by 0 bases and V by 5 bases; bases with no gene match: 13. For the CDR3, the DNA is TGTGCCAGCAGCCACGACAGGGCGGTAGAGCTAGCCAAAAACATTCAGTACTTC. Translating gives CASSHDRAVELAKNIQYF.

The rearrangement links TRBV5-4 to TRBJ2-3, with 10 nucleotides matching TRBD1. V dropped 3 bases and J dropped 3; count of bases not matched to a gene: 7. From germline, CDR1 is SGHNT and CDR2 YYREEE (reference sequence). The CDR3 sequence is 16 residues long. The CDR3 bases are TGTGCCAGCAGCTACACCGGGACAGGGGTAACAGATACGCAGTATTTT. The encoded protein is CASSYTGTGVTDTQYF.

The V call is TRBV14, the J call TRBJ2-7; 11 bases agree with TRBD2. The CDR3 has 17 residues. After removal of 0 bases from V and 3 bases from J, the junction contained 7 bases not matched to a gene. Germline CDR1 and CDR2: SGHDN and FVKESK. CDR3 residues: CASSQERLAGGIYEQYF. The CDR3 bases are TGTGCCAGCAGCCAAGAACGGCTAGCGGGGGGAATCTACGAGCAGTACTTC.

This clone has only a few counts. V gene TRBV7-2 combines with J gene TRBJ2-1; 12 bases map to TRBD2. V lost 6 bases and J lost 9; bases outside the gene matches: 9. CDR3 size: 15 residues. Looked up from germline, CDR1 is SGHTA and CDR2 is FQGNSA. The CDR3 region has the DNA TGTGCCAGCAGTCTACTAGCGGGGGGAGGTTCTGAGCAGTTCTTC. Protein product: CASSLLAGGGSEQFF.

This chain links TRBV19 with TRBJ1-2; D call uncertain. CDR1 is LNHDA, CDR2 SQIVND, per germline (reference sequence). Trimming removed 3 bases from V and 8 bases from J, with 13 bases in between. The CDR3 sequence is 13 residues long. This CDR3 reads CASSINQARGYTF. CDR3 nucleotide sequence: TGTGCCAGTAGTATTAACCAGGCTCGGGGCTACACCTTC.

The chain links TRBV19 to TRBJ1-3; 9 positions agree with TRBD1. Germline V lookup: CDR1 LNHDA, CDR2 SQIVND (reference sequence). V trimming: 5 bases; J trimming: 5 bases; junction bases outside the gene matches: 7. The length of the CDR3 is 15 residues. The CDR3 DNA reads as TGTGCCAGTAGTCCACAGGGGGCAATAAGAAACACCATATATTTT. Residues: CASSPQGAIRNTIYF.

In its sample, this clone was seen a few times. The rearrangement joins TRBV5-1 to TRBJ2-7, with a tentative D call TRBD2 (7 bases). CDR1 and CDR2 from the germline V gene are SGHRS and YFSETQ. The CDR3 has 17 amino acids. V dropped 0 bases and J dropped 1 base, with 17 bases sitting between them. The CDR3 DNA reads TGCGCCAGCAGCTTGGTTTCGGGGGGCACCTATTCCTACGAGCAGTACTTC. Protein: CASSLVSGGTYSYEQYF.

The rearrangement joins TRBV2 to TRBJ1-4; no firm D call. The CDR3 spans 13 residues. The germline CDR1 and CDR2 sequences are SNHLY and FYNNEI. Trimming took off 11 bases at V and 5 bases at J, with 15 bases between the two ends. This chain's CDR3 is CAANRVSNEKLFF. The CDR3 DNA reads TGTGCCGCTAATCGGGTCTCCAATGAAAAACTGTTTTTT.

At least ten counts were recorded for this clone. The chain couples TRBV7-2 to TRBJ2-7, with D maybe TRBD2 (5 bases). V was shortened by 5 bases and J by 3 bases, with 20 bases between the two germline ends. Germline V gene sequence: CDR1 SGHTA, CDR2 FQGNSA. The CDR3 sequence is 16 residues long. The CDR3 region is CASSTRASNSIYEQYF. The CDR3 nucleotides read TGTGCCAGCAGCACGAGAGCTAGCAATTCGATCTACGAGCAGTACTTC.

This clone occurred a few times. The chain employs TRBV7-9 and TRBJ1-4; the match to TRBD1 covers 9 bases. V shed 5 bases and J 3 bases; nucleotides not matched to a gene: 4. This CDR3 has 15 residues. CDR1 SEHNR and CDR2 FQNEAQ come from the germline V gene (reference sequence). In DNA, the CDR3 is TGTGCCAGCAGCCCCACAGGGGGCCCTAATGAAAAACTGTTTTTT. It yields the protein CASSPTGGPNEKLFF. The whole variable domain, remainder taken from reference TRBV7-9 and TRBJ1-4, is DTGVSQNPRHKITKRGQNVTFRCDPISEHNRLYWYRQTLGQGPEFLTYFQNEAQLEKSRLLSDRFSAERPKGSFSTLEIQRTEQGDSAMYLCASSPTGGPNEKLFFGSGTQLSVL.

J is TRBJ1-2 and V is TRBV11-2, with TRBD1 matching over 7 bases. This CDR3 is built from 15 residues. Unmatched junction bases numbered 5, after V lost 0 bases and J lost 4 bases. Germline CDR1 and CDR2: SGHAT and FQNNGV. CDR3 DNA sequence: TGTGCCAGCAGCTTAGATCAGGGGGGTACCTATGGCTACACCTTC. It yields the protein CASSLDQGGTYGYTF.

V gene TRBV3-1 (or the pseudogene TRBV3-2) combines with J gene TRBJ2-1, with D unresolved. V shed 4 bases and J shed 4 bases, with 8 bases lying between them. This CDR3 contains 13 residues. Germline CDR1 reads LGHDT; CDR2 reads YNNKEL (reference sequence). The CDR3 nucleotides are TGTGCCAGCAGCCGTGGAGTGTACAATGAGCAGTTCTTC. Its protein is CASSRGVYNEQFF.